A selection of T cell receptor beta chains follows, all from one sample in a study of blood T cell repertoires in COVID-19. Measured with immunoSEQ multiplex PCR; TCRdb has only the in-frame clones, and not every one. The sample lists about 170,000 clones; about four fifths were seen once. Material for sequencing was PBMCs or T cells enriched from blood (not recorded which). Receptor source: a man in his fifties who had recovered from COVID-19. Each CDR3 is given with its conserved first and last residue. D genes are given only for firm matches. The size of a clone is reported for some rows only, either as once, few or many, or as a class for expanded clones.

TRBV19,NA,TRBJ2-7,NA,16,TGTGCCAGTAGTATTTTAGGGGGAAGGAACTCCTACGAGCAGTACTTC,CASSILGGRNSYEQYF
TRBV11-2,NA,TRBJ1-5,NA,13,TGTGCCAGCAGCCTAAACGAGGGTCAGCCCCAGCATTTT,CASSLNEGQPQHF
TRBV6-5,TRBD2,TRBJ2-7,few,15,TGTGCCAGCAGTTACTCTCCCGGGAGGTCCTACGAGCAGTACTTC,CASSYSPGRSYEQYF
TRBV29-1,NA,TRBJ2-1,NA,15,TGCAGCGTTGCCTCTGGGGCGGGGTCTTACAATGAGCAGTTCTTC,CSVASGAGSYNEQFF
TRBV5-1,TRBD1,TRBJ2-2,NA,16,TGCGCCAGCAGCACTGCGGACAGGGGGGTGACCGGGGAGCTGTTTTTT,CASSTADRGVTGELFF
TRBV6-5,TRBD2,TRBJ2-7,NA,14,TGTGCCAGCAGGGGGACTAGCGGGGGTTACGAGCAGTACTTC,CASRGTSGGYEQYF
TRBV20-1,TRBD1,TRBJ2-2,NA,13,TGCAGTGCTAGTCGACAGGGGGTCGGGGAGCTGTTTTTT,CSASRQGVGELFF
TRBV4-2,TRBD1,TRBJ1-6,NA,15,TGTGCCAGCAGCCCCCGGGACAGGGGAAATTCACCCCTCCACTTT,CASSPRDRGNSPLHF
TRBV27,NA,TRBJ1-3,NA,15,TGTGCCAGCAGTTTCGGGGGTGGCTCTGGAAACACCATATATTTT,CASSFGGGSGNTIYF
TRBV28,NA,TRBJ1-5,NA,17,TGTGCCAGCAGTTCCCCGCCGACCGGGAATAGCAATCAGCCCCAGCATTTT,CASSSPPTGNSNQPQHF
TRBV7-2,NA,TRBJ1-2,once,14,TGTGCCAGCAGCTTAAACAGCTATAACTATGGCTACACCTTC,CASSLNSYNYGYTF
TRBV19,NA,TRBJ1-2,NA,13,TGTGCCAGTAGTATCGGCGGCGACTATGGCTACACCTTC,CASSIGGDYGYTF
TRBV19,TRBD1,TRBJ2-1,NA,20,TGTGCCAGTAGTACGAGGGGCCCGGACAGGGGCCCGGGAACGATAAATGAGCAGTTCTTC,CASSTRGPDRGPGTINEQFF
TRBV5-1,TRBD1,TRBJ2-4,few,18,TGCGCCAGCGGACCGGGACAGCCAGCTTTTTCAGCCAAAAACATTCAGTACTTC,CASGPGQPAFSAKNIQYF
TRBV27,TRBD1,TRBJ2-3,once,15,TGTGCCAGCAGTCCAGACAGGGTTGGCACAGATACGCAGTATTTT,CASSPDRVGTDTQYF
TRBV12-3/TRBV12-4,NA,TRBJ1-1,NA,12,TGTGCCAGCAGTTACGGAGGCGGTGAAGCTTTCTTT,CASSYGGGEAFF
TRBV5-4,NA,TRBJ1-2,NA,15,TGTGCCAGCAGCAAGACAGGCCGCAATAACTATGGCTACACCTTC,CASSKTGRNNYGYTF
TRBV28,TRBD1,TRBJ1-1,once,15,TGTGCCAGCAGTCCAGGGGGACAGGGGAATACTGAAGCTTTCTTT,CASSPGGQGNTEAFF